This T cell receptor (beta chain) appears in the sequencing data of a study of T cells in Graves' hyperthyroidism and ophthalmopathy (dated by TCRdb to about 2019). General notes on the study: Peripheral blood was collected at initial diagnosis, before any treatment. To identify distinguishing TCR V-J signatures, a discovery cohort of about 100 patients was used, comprising 40 to 45 with Graves' ophthalmopathy and 57 with stable Graves' hyperthyroidism. In addition, the study compared T-cell repertoires in thyroid tissue and in blood from about 6 Graves' hyperthyroidism patients. For training and testing, the 95 to 100 patients in the discovery cohort were randomly divided in a 7:3 ratio. Once sampling was done, hyperthyroidism patients were given methimazole at a starting dose of 30 mg daily, whereas ophthalmopathy patients were given high-dose intravenous methylprednisolone. According to the paper, TCR Vbeta CDR3 sequencing was carried out on approximately 140 peripheral blood samples, which came from 40 to 45 ophthalmopathy, around 75 hyperthyroidism and roughly 17 progressor patients. Prospective prediction of ophthalmopathy was tested in an independent validation cohort of 18 hyperthyroidism patients and 17 patients who later progressed to ophthalmopathy. What the work shows at the level of the full study, not this receptor alone: A 13 V-J signature model separated ophthalmopathy from stable hyperthyroidism, with approximately 87% sensitivity and 81.08% specificity in cross-validation and 80%/75% in testing. In validation, progression to ophthalmopathy was predicted by the model with almost 71% sensitivity and just over 72% specificity, a median of about 6 months before onset. Sample size was not statistically predetermined, and investigators were not blinded to group allocation. Most expanded thyroid clonotypes (frequency above 0.001) were also detected in blood, suggesting blood repertoires may reflect thyroid immune responses.

The TCR beta CDR3 regions were amplified from the RNA transcripts. For the first round of RT-PCR on the TCR CDR3, the HTBI primer set was used together with the Qiagen OneStep RT-PCR kit. A second multiplex PCR round built the libraries, followed by size selection and purification. The libraries were sequenced on an Illumina HiSeq2000 using paired-end 100 bp reads. The authors' analysis ran thus. SOAPnuke was used to process the raw data, with reads discarded if the reads contained adapters or uncalled bases, had a mean Phred below 15, or lacked an exact constant-primer or identifier match. High-quality paired reads were merged using COPE v1.2.5, and each unique nucleotide sequence was defined as a clonotype. Clonotypes were aligned to IMGT TRBV, TRBD and TRBJ reference segments using MiTCR v1.1. The analysis included only V-J combinations with a frequency above 0.0001, which together covered 98% to 99.2% of the repertoires. The TCS score was defined as the ratio of F50 (clonal expansion) to E x V (chaos), calculated using BLOSUM62-based TCRdist between CDR3 peptides within each V-J. Welch's t-statistics and random forest reduced fewer than 550 V-J features to roughly 13, which were used in a naive Bayes classifier (R e1071). The public sequencing data were trimmed at Q25 with fastp and processed into clonotypes with MiXCR by TCRdb, which kept only in-frame beta chains. Each entry is one CDR3 protein sequence, shown with its most common DNA and genes. TCRdb's processing, not the authors', yielded these V and J calls. The sample table records about 290,000 distinct CDR3 sequences; roughly an eighth of these occur just once. Around 8% of the sample is held by the ten biggest clonotypes.

V and J lose 4 bases and 0 bases, and a span of 18 bases separates them. Reading from cysteine to phenylalanine, the CDR3 counts 16 amino acids. Only the CDR3 DNA stays, 48 bases, in frame from base 1. The germline V gene (reference sequence) provides CDR1 DFQATT and CDR2 SNEGSKA. Stable Graves' hyperthyroidism was defined as no progression to ophthalmopathy during 18 months of follow-up. Hyperthyroidism patients were aged 18 to 65 years and newly diagnosed, with disease duration of less than 2 months. Exclusion was applied to patients with uncontrolled infections, other autoimmune diseases, pregnancy or lactation. Diagnoses were established on the basis of clinical symptoms, serum thyroxine and TRAb, thyroid ultrasound, and orbital computed tomography. Ficoll-Paque density gradient centrifugation was used to isolate PBMCs from approximately 10 ml of fresh peripheral blood. Trizol reagent was used to extract total RNA, and RNA quality was then checked on an Agilent 2100 Bioanalyzer.

This clonotype was seen many times. It lacks a known antigen. No base-level quality is on record; no much larger clone is a single base apart. The sequenced sample was blood. The source is a woman aged 40 to 50 with Graves' hyperthyroidism. In this chain, TRBV20-1 is recombined with TRBJ2-5; the D gene is perhaps TRBD2, on 6 matching bases. The CDR3 protein sequence reads: CSATPVRREDQETQYF. The nucleotides are TGCAGTGCTACTCCGGTGAGGAGGGAGGACCAAGAGACCCAGTACTTC.